This T cell receptor (beta chain) was sequenced for a study of cytomegalovirus exposure and HLA in healthy donors. General study points: Most of the TCR beta V segments (in an earlier analysis) were productive either about 87% or about 30% of the time. Indistinguishable V segments, including TRBV6-2 and TRBV6-3, were excluded. TCR beta sequences reportedly predicted most subjects' HLA-A and HLA-B alleles accurately. Later on, a genetic analysis was performed. It linked a missense variant in DCLRE1C with V- and J-gene trimming of TCR beta.

The PCR was carried out with 60 Vbeta primers and 13 Jbeta primers. Repertoires were generated with immunoSEQ multiplex PCR, while TCRdb's copy carries only in-frame clones and drops some. The table lists some 270,000 clones, about 90% of them singletons. Points on this clone: Its antigen is unknown.

The J segment lost 5 bases and the V segment lost 3 bases, leaving 9 bases of the junction unmatched. CDR1 is SGDLS and CDR2 is YYNGEE in the germline V gene. This CDR3 is 15 amino acids long. This sequence was found in a girl aged 2-15 years in good health and CMV-seronegative. Source material: PBMCs. This chain links TRBV9 with TRBJ2-7; 9 nucleotides align to TRBD2. The CDR3 nucleotides are TGTGCCAGCAGCGCCCACGGGACTAGCTCGGACGAGCAGTACTTC. It codes for CASSAHGTSSDEQYF.